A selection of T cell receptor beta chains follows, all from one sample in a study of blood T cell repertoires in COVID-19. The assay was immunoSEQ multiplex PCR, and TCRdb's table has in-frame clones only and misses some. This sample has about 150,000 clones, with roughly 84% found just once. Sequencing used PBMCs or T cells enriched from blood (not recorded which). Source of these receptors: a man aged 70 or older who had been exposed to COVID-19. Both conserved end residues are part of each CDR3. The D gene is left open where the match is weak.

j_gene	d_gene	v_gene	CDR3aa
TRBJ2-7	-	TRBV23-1	CASSQWTGNEQYF
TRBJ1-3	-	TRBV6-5	CASRDQGTGNTIYF
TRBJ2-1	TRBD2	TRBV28	CASSFSGRSYNEQFF
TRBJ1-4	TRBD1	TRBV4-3	CASSQDRAQGASFF
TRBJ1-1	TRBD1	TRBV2	CASSPTGGKVTEAFF
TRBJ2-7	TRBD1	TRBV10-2	CASSDIQGVTYEQYF
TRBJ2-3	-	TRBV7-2	CASSLDPPPARIDTQYF
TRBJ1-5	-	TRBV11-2	CASSQATGYNQPQHF
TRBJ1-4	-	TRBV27	CASSLRQHSEKLFF
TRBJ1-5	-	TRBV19	CASSVGQYSNQPQHF
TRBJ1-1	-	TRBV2	CASSERTLGGTEAFF
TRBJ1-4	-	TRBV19	CASSISQALPNEKLFF
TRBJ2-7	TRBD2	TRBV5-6	CARDGGGDEQYF
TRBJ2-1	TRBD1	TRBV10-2	CASIRTGVGNEQFF
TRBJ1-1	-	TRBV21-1	CASSNRKAGAPCTEAFF
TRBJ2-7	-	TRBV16	CASSEGYEQYF
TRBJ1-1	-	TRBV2	CASSLQGGRAEAFF
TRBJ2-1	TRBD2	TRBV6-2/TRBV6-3	CASSYTATSGRYEQFF
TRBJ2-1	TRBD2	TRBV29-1	CSGEASGAYNEQFF
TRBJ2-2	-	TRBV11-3	CASSLPQGRGRTGELFF
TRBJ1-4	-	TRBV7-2	CASSLAGTGWGVGNEKLFF
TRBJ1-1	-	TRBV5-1	CASSSRIGMNTEAFF
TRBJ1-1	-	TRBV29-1	CSAGNQGSMEAFF
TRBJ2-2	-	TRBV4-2	CASSSFSGAGELFF
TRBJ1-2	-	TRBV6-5	CASSLGGGTNYGYTF